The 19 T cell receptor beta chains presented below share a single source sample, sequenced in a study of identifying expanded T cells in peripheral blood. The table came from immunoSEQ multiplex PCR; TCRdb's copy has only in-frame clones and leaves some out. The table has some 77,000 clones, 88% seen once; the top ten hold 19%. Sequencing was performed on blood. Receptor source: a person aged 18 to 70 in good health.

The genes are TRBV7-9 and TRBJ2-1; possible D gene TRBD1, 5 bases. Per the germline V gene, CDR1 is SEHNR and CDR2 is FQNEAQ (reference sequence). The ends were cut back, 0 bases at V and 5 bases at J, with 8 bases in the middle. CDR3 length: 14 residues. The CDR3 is CASSLAGADNEQFF. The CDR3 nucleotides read TGTGCCAGCAGCTTAGCTGGGGCGGACAATGAGCAGTTCTTC.

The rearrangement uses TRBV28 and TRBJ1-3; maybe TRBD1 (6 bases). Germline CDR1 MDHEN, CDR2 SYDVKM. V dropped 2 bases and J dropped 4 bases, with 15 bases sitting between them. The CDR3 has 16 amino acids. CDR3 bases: TGTGCCAGCAGTTTAGCTGGGGGCAGCGGCGGAAACACCATATATTTT. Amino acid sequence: CASSLAGGSGGNTIYF.

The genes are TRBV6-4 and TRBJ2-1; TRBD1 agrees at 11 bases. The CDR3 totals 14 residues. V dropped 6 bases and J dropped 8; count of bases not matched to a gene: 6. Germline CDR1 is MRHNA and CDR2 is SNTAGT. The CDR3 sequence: CASSPGTGGHEQFF. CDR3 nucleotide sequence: TGTGCCAGCAGCCCCGGGACAGGGGGGCATGAGCAGTTCTTC.

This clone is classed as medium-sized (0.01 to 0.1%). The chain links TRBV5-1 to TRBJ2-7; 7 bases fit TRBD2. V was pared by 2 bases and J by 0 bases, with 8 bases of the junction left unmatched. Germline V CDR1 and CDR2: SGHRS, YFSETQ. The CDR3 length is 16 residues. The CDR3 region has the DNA TGCGCCAGCAGCTTTACCCGCCGGGGGGACTCCTACGAGCAGTACTTC. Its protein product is CASSFTRRGDSYEQYF.

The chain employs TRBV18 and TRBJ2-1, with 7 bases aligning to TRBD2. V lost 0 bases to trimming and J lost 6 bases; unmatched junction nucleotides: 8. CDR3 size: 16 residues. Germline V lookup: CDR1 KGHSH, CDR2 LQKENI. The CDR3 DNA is TGTGCCAGCTCACCACCTAACGGGGGGATAGGCAATGAGCAGTTCTTC. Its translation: CASSPPNGGIGNEQFF.

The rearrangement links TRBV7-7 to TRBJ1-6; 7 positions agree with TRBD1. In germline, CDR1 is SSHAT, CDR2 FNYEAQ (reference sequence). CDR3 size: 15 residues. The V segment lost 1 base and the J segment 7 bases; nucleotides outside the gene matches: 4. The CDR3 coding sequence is TGTGCCAGCAGCTTAGGCCAGGGGGAAAATTCACCCCTCCACTTT. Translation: CASSLGQGENSPLHF.

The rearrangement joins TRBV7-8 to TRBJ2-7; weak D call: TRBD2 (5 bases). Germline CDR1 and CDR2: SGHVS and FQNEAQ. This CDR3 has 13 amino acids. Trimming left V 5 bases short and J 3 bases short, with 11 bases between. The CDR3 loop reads CASSPGGFYEQYF. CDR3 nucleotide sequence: TGTGCCAGCAGCCCCGGCGGGTTCTACGAGCAGTACTTC.

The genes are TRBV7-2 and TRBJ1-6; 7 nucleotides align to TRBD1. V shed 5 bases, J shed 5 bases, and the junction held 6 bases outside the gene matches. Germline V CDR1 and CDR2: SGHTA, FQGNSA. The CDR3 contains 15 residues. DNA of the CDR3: TGTGCCAGCAGCACGCAGGGGACAGATAATTCACCCCTCCACTTT. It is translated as CASSTQGTDNSPLHF.

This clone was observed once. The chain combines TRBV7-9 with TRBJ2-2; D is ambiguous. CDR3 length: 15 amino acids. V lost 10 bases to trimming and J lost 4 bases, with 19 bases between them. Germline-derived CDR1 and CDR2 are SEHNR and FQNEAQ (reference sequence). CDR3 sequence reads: CATPPLGPGTGELFF. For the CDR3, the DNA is TGTGCCACCCCGCCCTTAGGGCCAGGCACCGGGGAGCTGTTTTTT.

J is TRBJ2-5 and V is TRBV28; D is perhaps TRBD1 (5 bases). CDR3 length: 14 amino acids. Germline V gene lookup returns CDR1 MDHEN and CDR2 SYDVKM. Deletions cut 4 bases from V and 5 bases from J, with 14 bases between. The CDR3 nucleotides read TGTGCCAGCAGTTCGTATAGGGGTAGGGAGACCCAGTACTTC. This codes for CASSSYRGRETQYF.

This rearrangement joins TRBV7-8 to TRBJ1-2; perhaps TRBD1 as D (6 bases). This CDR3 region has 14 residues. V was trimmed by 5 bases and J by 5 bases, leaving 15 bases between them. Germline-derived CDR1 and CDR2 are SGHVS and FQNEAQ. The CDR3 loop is CASSPQAGVYGYTF. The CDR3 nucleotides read TGTGCCAGCAGCCCACAGGCAGGGGTGTATGGCTACACCTTC. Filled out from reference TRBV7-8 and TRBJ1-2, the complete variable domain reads GAGVSQSPRYKVAKRGQDVALRCDPISGHVSLFWYQQALGQGPEFLTYFQNEAQLDKSGLPSDRFFAERPEGSVSTLKIQRTQQEDSAVYLCASSPQAGVYGYTFGSGTRLTVV.

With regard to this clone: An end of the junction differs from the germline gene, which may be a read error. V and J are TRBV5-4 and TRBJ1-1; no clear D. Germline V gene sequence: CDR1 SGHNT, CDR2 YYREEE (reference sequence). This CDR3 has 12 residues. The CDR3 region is CASSLVAEEAFF. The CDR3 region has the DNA TGCGCCAGCAGCTTGGTGGCCGAGGAAGCTTTCTTT.

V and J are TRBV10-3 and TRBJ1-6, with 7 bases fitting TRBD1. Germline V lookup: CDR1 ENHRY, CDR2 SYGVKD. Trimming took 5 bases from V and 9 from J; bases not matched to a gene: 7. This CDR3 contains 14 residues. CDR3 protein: CAISSEGASSPLHF. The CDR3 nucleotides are TGTGCCATCAGTAGTGAGGGGGCTTCTTCACCCCTCCACTTT.

The CDR3 loop is CASSPSSSYNSPLHF. CDR3 nucleotides: TGTGCCAGCAGCCCCTCCAGCTCCTATAATTCACCCCTCCACTTT. This chain connects TRBV9 to TRBJ1-6; D call uncertain. This CDR3 has 15 amino acids. Germline-derived CDR1 and CDR2 are SGDLS and YYNGEE. V lost 4 bases and J lost 0, with 8 bases in between. The entire variable domain, with the rest obtained from reference TRBV9 and TRBJ1-6, is as follows: DSGVTQTPKHLITATGQRVTLRCSPRSGDLSVYWYQQSLDQGLQFLIQYYNGEERAKGNILERFSAQQFPDLHSELNLSSLELGDSALYFCASSPSSSYNSPLHFGNGTRLTVT.

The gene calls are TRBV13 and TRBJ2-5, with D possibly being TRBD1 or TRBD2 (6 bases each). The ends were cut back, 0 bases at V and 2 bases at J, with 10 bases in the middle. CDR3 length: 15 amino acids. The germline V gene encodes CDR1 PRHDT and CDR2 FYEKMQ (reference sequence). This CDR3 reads CASSLGRGQQETQYF. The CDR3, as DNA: TGTGCCAGCAGCTTAGGCCGGGGGCAACAAGAGACCCAGTACTTC.

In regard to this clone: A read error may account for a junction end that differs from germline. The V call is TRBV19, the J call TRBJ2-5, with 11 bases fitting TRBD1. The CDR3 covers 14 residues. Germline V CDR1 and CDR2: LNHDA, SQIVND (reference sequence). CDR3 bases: TGTGCCAGTAGTTCCGGGACAGGGGGATCAGGTGCTCACTTC. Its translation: CASSSGTGGSGAHF.

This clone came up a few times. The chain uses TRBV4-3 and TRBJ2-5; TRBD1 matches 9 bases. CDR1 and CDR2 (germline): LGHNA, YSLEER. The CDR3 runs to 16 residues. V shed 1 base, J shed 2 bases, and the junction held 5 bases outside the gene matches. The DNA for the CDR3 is TGCGCCAGCAGCCAAGCTTTGGGACAGGGACAAGAGACCCAGTACTTC. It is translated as CASSQALGQGQETQYF.

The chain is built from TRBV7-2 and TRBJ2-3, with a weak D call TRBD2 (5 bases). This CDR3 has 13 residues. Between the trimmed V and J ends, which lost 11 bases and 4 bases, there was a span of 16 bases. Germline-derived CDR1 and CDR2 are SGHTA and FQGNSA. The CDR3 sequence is CALDRGSADTQYF. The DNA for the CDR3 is TGTGCCCTCGACCGGGGTTCGGCAGATACGCAGTATTTT. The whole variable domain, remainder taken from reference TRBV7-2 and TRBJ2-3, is GAGVSQSPSNKVTEKGKDVELRCDPISGHTALYWYRQSLGQGLEFLIYFQGNSAPDKSGLPSDRFSAERTGGSVSTLTIQRTQQEDSAVYLCALDRGSADTQYFGPGTRLTVL.

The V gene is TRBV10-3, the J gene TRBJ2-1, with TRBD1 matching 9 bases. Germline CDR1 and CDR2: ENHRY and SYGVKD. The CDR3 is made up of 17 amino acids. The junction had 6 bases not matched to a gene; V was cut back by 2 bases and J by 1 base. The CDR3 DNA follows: TGTGCCATCAGTGAGGGAGTGGGACAGGGATCCTACAATGAGCAGTTCTTC. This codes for CAISEGVGQGSYNEQFF.